Listed below are T cell receptor beta chains from one sample, sequenced in a study of T cell changes during pregnancy in multiple sclerosis. The protocol was immunoSEQ multiplex PCR, while the TCRdb copy is restricted to in-frame clones and leaves out a portion. The data show over 10,000 clones, with around 88% seen just once and 7.7% held by the top ten. The sample consisted of CD8+ T cells from peripheral blood mononuclear cells, taken in the second trimester of pregnancy. These receptors all stem from a female donor in good health, enrolled as a control in a pregnancy study. The CDR3 runs from the conserved cysteine through the conserved F or W. A D gene is named only where the DNA matches it firmly. Clone size appears in some rows only: once, few, many, or a class for an expanded clone.

NA | NA | TRBJ2-1 | TRBV9 | TGTGCCAGCAGCGTAGGAAGGGGGACCTACAATGAGCAGTTCTTC | CASSVGRGTYNEQFF
NA | NA | TRBJ2-3 | TRBV13 | TGTGCCAGCAGCTCCCTTACAATCACAGATACGCAGTATTTT | CASSSLTITDTQYF
TRBD1 | NA | TRBJ1-2 | TRBV18 | TGTGCCAGCTCACCCGCGACAGGGCGTTATGGCTACACCTTC | CASSPATGRYGYTF
NA | NA | TRBJ2-7 | TRBV10-1 | TGCGCCAGCAGTGATGGGACAATTGAGTACGAGCAGTACTTC | CASSDGTIEYEQYF
TRBD1 | NA | TRBJ2-1 | TRBV10-3 | TGTGCCATCAGGCGGACAGGGCCCCGGGGTGAGCAGTTCTTC | CAIRRTGPRGEQFF
TRBD2 | NA | TRBJ2-3 | TRBV7-3 | TGTGCCAGCAGCCTCTATAGCGGGAGTAAAGATACGCAGTATTTT | CASSLYSGSKDTQYF
TRBD2 | few | TRBJ2-1 | TRBV6-4 | TGTGCCAGCAGTGAAACTAGCGGGGACTACAATGAGCAGTTCTTC | CASSETSGDYNEQFF
NA | NA | TRBJ2-2 | TRBV5-6 | TGTGCCAGCAGCTTGGTTCGCATAGTTCCAGGGGCCTACACCGGGGAGCTGTTTTTT | CASSLVRIVPGAYTGELFF
TRBD1 | NA | TRBJ2-7 | TRBV5-5 | TGTGCCAGCAGCCCACAGCCACAGGGGTACTACGAGCAGTACTTC | CASSPQPQGYYEQYF
NA | NA | TRBJ2-7 | TRBV15 | TGTGCCACCAGCAGAGAGCTAGGCTACGAGCAGTACTTC | CATSRELGYEQYF
NA | NA | TRBJ1-6 | TRBV7-3 | TGTGCCAGCAGCTTAGGCGAGGATTCACCCCTCCACTTT | CASSLGEDSPLHF
TRBD1 | NA | TRBJ2-7 | TRBV19 | TGTGCCAGTATCTCTTGGGACAGCGCCCACGAGCAGTACTTC | CASISWDSAHEQYF
NA | NA | TRBJ2-1 | TRBV10-3 | TGTGCCACAAAGACTCACCCCCCCTCCTACAATGAGCAGTTCTTC | CATKTHPPSYNEQFF
NA | NA | TRBJ2-5 | TRBV7-9 | TGTGCCAGCAGCTTAGCTGGTCACCCTAACGGAGAGACCCAGTACTTC | CASSLAGHPNGETQYF
TRBD1 | NA | TRBJ2-5 | TRBV9 | TGTGCCAGCAGCTTCGGGACAGGGGGTCAAGAGACCCAGTACTTC | CASSFGTGGQETQYF
TRBD1 | once | TRBJ2-7 | TRBV18 | TGTGCCAGCTCCCGAACAGGGGGCCAGGGCGACGAGCAGTACTTC | CASSRTGGQGDEQYF
TRBD2 | NA | TRBJ2-1 | TRBV14 | TGTGCCAGCAGCCATTTAGCGGGAACTGAGCAGTTCTTC | CASSHLAGTEQFF
TRBD2 | NA | TRBJ2-1 | TRBV25-1 | TGTGCCAGCAGTGAGGGACTAGCTAGAGGGGCTGAGCAGTTCTTC | CASSEGLARGAEQFF
TRBD2 | once | TRBJ2-2 | TRBV19 | TGTGCCGCCCAGACTAGCGGGACCGGGGAGCTGTTTTTT | CAAQTSGTGELFF
TRBD1 | NA | TRBJ1-4 | TRBV28 | TGTGCCAGCAGTCCGCCGACAGGGAGTGTACGTAATGAAAAACTGTTTTTT | CASSPPTGSVRNEKLFF
TRBD2 | NA | TRBJ2-1 | TRBV19 | TGTGCCAGTAGTATAGATTGGGGACTAGCGAACAATGAGCAGTTCTTC | CASSIDWGLANNEQFF
NA | NA | TRBJ1-1 | TRBV27 | TGTGCCAGCAGTTGGGCCCCGTTAAGCACTGAAGCTTTCTTT | CASSWAPLSTEAFF
TRBD1 | NA | TRBJ2-7 | TRBV4-3 | TGCGCCAGCAGCCACCAGGGACAGGAACCTTACGAGCAGTACTTC | CASSHQGQEPYEQYF
NA | NA | TRBJ2-1 | TRBV27 | TGTGCCAGCAGCCCCTCCAGGGGATACAATGAGCAGTTCTTC | CASSPSRGYNEQFF
NA | NA | TRBJ1-4 | TRBV5-5 | TGTGCCAGCAGCTTCTTGGGCCTCAGGGCTAATGAAAAACTGTTTTTT | CASSFLGLRANEKLFF
TRBD2 | NA | TRBJ2-5 | TRBV28 | TGTGCCAGCAGTTGGGGCGGGAGGCCTCAAGAGACCCAGTACTTC | CASSWGGRPQETQYF
TRBD2 | NA | TRBJ2-1 | TRBV18 | TGTGCCAGCTCACCACCTGGACTAGCGGGGTACAATGAGCAGTTCTTC | CASSPPGLAGYNEQFF
NA | NA | TRBJ2-1 | TRBV7-8 | TGTGCCAGCAGCTTAGTTCCTAGAAGCTCCTACAATGAGCAGTTCTTC | CASSLVPRSSYNEQFF
TRBD1 | NA | TRBJ1-1 | TRBV4-1 | TGCGCCAGCAGCCCGGGGACAGCGATGACTGAAGCTTTCTTT | CASSPGTAMTEAFF
TRBD2 | NA | TRBJ2-1 | TRBV2 | TGTGCCAGCAGAGCCGGGGGGGTGGAATCCTACAATGAGCAGTTCTTC | CASRAGGVESYNEQFF
NA | NA | TRBJ2-1 | TRBV19 | TGTGCCAGTAGCATGGGACTGAGAACCTACAATGAGCAGTTCTTC | CASSMGLRTYNEQFF
NA | NA | TRBJ2-1 | TRBV18 | TGTGCCAGCTCACCACTTCAGGTCAAAGATGAGCAGTTCTTC | CASSPLQVKDEQFF
TRBD2 | NA | TRBJ2-1 | TRBV5-1 | TGCGCCAGCAGCGGGAGACTAGCGGGAGAAGGCAATGAGCAGTTCTTC | CASSGRLAGEGNEQFF
NA | NA | TRBJ1-2 | TRBV4-2 | TGTGCCAGCAGCCAAGAAGTGGTGTCAGGTAGCTACACCTTC | CASSQEVVSGSYTF
NA | NA | TRBJ1-2 | TRBV10-2 | TGCGCCAGCAGTGAGAGGCGGGAAGTCTATGGCTACACCTTC | CASSERREVYGYTF
NA | NA | TRBJ1-5 | TRBV6-1 | TGTGCCAGCAGTGAGGTAGGGGACAATCAGCCCCAGCATTTT | CASSEVGDNQPQHF
TRBD2 | NA | TRBJ2-2 | TRBV7-3 | TGTGCCAGCAGCGCCGACAACAGACTAGCGGGAGGTTGGACCGGGGAGCTGTTTTTT | CASSADNRLAGGWTGELFF
NA | NA | TRBJ2-3 | TRBV5-1 | TGCGCCAGCAGCTTGGTTACTCCGAATCTAGATCCGCAGTATTTT | CASSLVTPNLDPQYF
NA | NA | TRBJ2-3 | TRBV13 | TGTGCCAGCAGCCAACAGGGCACAGATACGCAGTATTTT | CASSQQGTDTQYF
TRBD2 | NA | TRBJ2-1 | TRBV7-9 | TGTGCCAGCAGCACACGCGGGGGGACCAACAATGAGCAGTTCTTC | CASSTRGGTNNEQFF
NA | NA | TRBJ2-5 | TRBV7-9 | TGTGCCAGCAGATCCGGGGGACAGCAAGAGACCCAGTACTTC | CASRSGGQQETQYF
TRBD2 | NA | TRBJ2-3 | TRBV18 | TGTGCCAGCTCACCACGGGCCGGGACTAGATACACAGATACGCAGTATTTT | CASSPRAGTRYTDTQYF
NA | NA | TRBJ2-3 | TRBV6-1 | TGTGCCAGCAGTTGGCGGAGCACAGATACGCAGTATTTT | CASSWRSTDTQYF
TRBD1 | NA | TRBJ1-2 | TRBV18 | TGTGCCAGCTCACCCCGGGACAGGGAAGGCTACACCTTC | CASSPRDREGYTF
NA | NA | TRBJ2-7 | TRBV15 | TGTGCCACCAGCAGTTTCGGGGCCTACGAGCAGTACTTC | CATSSFGAYEQYF
NA | NA | TRBJ1-1 | TRBV2 | TGTGCCAGCAGCCAGGGCTACACTGAAGCTTTCTTT | CASSQGYTEAFF
NA | NA | TRBJ2-7 | TRBV19 | TGTGCCAGTAGTATAGGTCCCAACTACGAGCAGTACTTC | CASSIGPNYEQYF
NA | NA | TRBJ2-4 | TRBV4-1 | TGCGCCAGCAGCCAGAAAGTTGACAGGACTAGGGCAGGAAACATTCAGTACTTC | CASSQKVDRTRAGNIQYF
TRBD1 | NA | TRBJ1-1 | TRBV9 | TGTGCCAGCAGCGTAGGGACAGGAACTTTTGAAGCTTTCTTT | CASSVGTGTFEAFF
NA | NA | TRBJ2-5 | TRBV13 | TGTGCCAGCAGCTTAGCGGGACTCCGGCACGCGTTCAGAGAGACCCAGTACTTC | CASSLAGLRHAFRETQYF
TRBD1 | NA | TRBJ2-2 | TRBV5-6 | TGTGCCAGCAGCCGACAGGGGGAGCTACTCACCGGGGAGCTGTTTTTT | CASSRQGELLTGELFF
NA | NA | TRBJ2-1 | TRBV21-1 | TGTGCCAGCAGCAAAGTATATATACGAGGGAATGAGCAGTTCTTC | CASSKVYIRGNEQFF